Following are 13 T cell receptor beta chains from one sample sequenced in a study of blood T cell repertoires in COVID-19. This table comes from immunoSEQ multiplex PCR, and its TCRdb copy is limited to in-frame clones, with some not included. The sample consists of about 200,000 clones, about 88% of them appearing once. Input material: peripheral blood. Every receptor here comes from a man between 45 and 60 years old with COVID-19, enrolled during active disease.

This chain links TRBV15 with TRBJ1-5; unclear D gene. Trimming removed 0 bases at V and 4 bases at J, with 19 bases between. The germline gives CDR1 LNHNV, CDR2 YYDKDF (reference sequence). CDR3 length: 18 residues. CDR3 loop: CATSRDWKGGRHNQPQHF. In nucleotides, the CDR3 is TGTGCCACCAGCAGAGATTGGAAGGGAGGCAGACATAATCAGCCCCAGCATTTT.

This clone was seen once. The CDR3 DNA reads TGTGCCAGCAGTCGCCTACAGGGTTTCGGCACAGATACGCAGTATTTT. It specifies CASSRLQGFGTDTQYF. The chain employs TRBV28 and TRBJ2-3; TRBD1 is a possible D gene (6 bases). V was shortened by 5 bases and J by 1 base, with 16 bases between the two germline ends. The CDR3 sequence is 16 residues long. Germline V gene data show CDR1 as MDHEN and CDR2 as SYDVKM.

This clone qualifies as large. CDR3 DNA sequence: TGTGCCAGCAGTTTATCGGGACAGAGTTACGAGCAGTACTTC. Protein sequence: CASSLSGQSYEQYF. The chain couples TRBV27 to TRBJ2-7; 7 nucleotides agree with TRBD1. J was trimmed by 4 bases and V by 0 bases; bases with no gene match: 3. There are 14 residues in the CDR3. Germline V lookup: CDR1 MNHEY, CDR2 SMNVEV (reference sequence).

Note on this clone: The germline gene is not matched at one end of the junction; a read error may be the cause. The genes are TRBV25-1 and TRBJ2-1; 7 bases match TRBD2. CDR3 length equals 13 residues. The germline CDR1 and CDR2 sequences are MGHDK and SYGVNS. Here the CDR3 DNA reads TGCACGACTTTCCCGGGAGGCGGTAATGAGCAGTTCTTC. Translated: CTTFPGGGNEQFF. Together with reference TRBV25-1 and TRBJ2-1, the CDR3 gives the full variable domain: EADIYQTPRYLVIGTGKKITLECSQTMGHDKMYWYQQDPGMELHLIHYSYGVNSTEKGDLSSESTVSRIRTEHFPLTLESARPSHTSQYLCTTFPGGGNEQFFGPGTRLTVL.

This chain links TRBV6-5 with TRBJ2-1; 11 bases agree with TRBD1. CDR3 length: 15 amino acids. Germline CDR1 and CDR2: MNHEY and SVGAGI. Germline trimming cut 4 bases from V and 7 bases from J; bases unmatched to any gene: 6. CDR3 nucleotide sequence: TGTGCCAGCAGTTCGGGACAGGGGGGATTTAATGAGCAGTTCTTC. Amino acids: CASSSGQGGFNEQFF.

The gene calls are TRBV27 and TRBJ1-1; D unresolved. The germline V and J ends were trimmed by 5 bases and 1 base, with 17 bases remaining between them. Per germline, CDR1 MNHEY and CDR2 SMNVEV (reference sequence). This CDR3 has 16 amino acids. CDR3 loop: CASSLRPTPSNTEAFF. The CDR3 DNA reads TGTGCCAGCAGTCTACGTCCAACCCCTTCGAACACTGAAGCTTTCTTT.

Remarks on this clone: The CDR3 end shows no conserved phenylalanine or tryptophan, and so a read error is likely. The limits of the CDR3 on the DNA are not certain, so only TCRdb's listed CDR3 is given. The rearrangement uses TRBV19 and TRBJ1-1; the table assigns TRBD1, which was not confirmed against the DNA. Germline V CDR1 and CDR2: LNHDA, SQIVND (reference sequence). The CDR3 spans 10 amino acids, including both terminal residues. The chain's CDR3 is CASSMRRDKV.

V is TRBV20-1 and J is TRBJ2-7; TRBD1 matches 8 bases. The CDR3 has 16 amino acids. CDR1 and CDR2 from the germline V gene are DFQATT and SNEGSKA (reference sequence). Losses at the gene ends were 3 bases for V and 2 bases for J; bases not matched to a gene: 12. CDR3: CSASTSRDRSPYEQYF. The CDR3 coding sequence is TGCAGTGCTAGTACGTCCCGGGACAGGAGTCCCTACGAGCAGTACTTC.

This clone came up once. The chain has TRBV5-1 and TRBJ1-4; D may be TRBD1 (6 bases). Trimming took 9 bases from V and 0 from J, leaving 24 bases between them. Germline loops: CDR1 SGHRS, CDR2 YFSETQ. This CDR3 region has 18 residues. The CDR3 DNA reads TGCGCCACCCGGTTGGGCGGGCAGGGGTTTGCAACTAATGAAAAACTGTTTTTT. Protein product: CATRLGGQGFATNEKLFF.

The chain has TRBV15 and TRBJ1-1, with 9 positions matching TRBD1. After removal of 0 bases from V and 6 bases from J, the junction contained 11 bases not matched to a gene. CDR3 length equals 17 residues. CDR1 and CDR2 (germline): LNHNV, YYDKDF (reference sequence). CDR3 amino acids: CATSRDRVGQGGAEAFF. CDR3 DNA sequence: TGTGCCACCAGCAGAGATCGCGTGGGACAGGGAGGGGCTGAAGCTTTCTTT.

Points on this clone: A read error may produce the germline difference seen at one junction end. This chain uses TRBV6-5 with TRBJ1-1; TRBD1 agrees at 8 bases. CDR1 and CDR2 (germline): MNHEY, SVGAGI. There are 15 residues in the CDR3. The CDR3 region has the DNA TGTACCAGCAGCCGCGCCGGGACAGGCGCCACTGAAGCTTTCTTT. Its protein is CTSSRAGTGATEAFF.

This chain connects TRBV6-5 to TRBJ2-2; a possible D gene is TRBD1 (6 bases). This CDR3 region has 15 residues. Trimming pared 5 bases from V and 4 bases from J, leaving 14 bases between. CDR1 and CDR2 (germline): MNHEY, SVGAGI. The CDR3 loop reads CASSKTGAGTGELFF. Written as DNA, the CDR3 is TGTGCCAGCAGTAAGACAGGTGCGGGCACCGGGGAGCTGTTTTTT.

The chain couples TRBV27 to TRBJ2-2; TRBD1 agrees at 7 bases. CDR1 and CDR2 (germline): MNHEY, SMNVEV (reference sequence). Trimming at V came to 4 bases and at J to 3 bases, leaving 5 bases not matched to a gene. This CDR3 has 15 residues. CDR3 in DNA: TGTGCCAGCAGTTCCGGGACAGTTGACACCGGGGAGCTGTTTTTT. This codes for CASSSGTVDTGELFF.